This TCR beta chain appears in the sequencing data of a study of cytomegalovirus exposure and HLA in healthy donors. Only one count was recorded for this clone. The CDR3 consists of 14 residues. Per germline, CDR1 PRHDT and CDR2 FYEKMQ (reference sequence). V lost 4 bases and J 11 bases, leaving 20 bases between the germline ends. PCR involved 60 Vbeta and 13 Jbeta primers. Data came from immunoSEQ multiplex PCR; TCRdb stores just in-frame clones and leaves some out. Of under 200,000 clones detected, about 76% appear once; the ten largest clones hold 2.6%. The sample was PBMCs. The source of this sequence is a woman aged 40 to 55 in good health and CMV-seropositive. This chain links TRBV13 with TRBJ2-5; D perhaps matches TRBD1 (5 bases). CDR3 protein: CASSSTRLGQEQYF. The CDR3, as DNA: TGTGCCAGCAGCTCCACCCGACTGGGGCAGGAGCAGTACTTC.